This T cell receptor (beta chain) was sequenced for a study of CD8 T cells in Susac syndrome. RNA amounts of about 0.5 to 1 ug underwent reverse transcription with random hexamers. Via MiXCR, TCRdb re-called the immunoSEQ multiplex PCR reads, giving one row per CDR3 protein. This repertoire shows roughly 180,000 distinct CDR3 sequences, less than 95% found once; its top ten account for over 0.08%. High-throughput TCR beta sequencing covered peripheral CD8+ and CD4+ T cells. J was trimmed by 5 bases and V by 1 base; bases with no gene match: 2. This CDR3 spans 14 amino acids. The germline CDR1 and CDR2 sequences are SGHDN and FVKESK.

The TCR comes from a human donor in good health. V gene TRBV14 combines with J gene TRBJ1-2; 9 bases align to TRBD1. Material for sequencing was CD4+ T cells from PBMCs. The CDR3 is CASSQVGQGYGYTF. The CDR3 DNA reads TGTGCCAGCAGCCAAGTGGGACAGGGATATGGCTACACCTTC.